This record covers a single T cell receptor (beta chain). Participants were aged roughly 18 to 100 years from approximately 24 US areas. All exposed participants met a person with COVID-19 within 2 weeks before entering the study. The source of the sample is a study of blood T cell repertoires in COVID-19. About the research overall: Sources were T cells, B-cell-depleted T cells, or PBMCs; the material itself was cDNA or gDNA.

Profiling relied on immunoSEQ multiplex PCR, and the TCRdb table lists in-frame clones only, not all of them. Counted here are about 150,000 clones, about nine tenths occurring once; the ten biggest clones make up 3.5% to 4.5%. The TCR was taken from a woman in her thirties or forties who had been exposed to COVID-19. Sample: PBMCs or T cells enriched from blood (not recorded which).

The CDR3 DNA follows: TGTGCCAGCAGCGTATCCATTACTAGCGAGATTAACAATGAGCAGTTCTTC. This encodes CASSVSITSEINNEQFF. The J gene is TRBJ2-1, the V gene TRBV9; TRBD2 agrees at 7 bases. V was clipped by 1 base and J by 5 bases; unmatched bases: 12. CDR1 and CDR2 from the germline V gene are SGDLS and YYNGEE. This CDR3 has 17 amino acids.